This T cell receptor (beta chain) originates from a study of blood T cell repertoires in COVID-19. Original analysis: Reference gene primer amplification gave nucleated cell count estimates. Measured with immunoSEQ multiplex PCR; TCRdb has only the in-frame clones, and not every one. Clonal size and the V and J genes are those of that table, whereas D and trimming came from the DNA. This table holds under 200,000 clones, more than 75% found once. The sequence was obtained from a man aged 35-49 years with active or convalescent COVID-19. The sequenced sample consisted of peripheral blood.

CDR3 in DNA: TGTGCCAGCAGCTTAGGCAGCCTAGCGGGAGGGGATGAGCAGTTCTTC. Translation: CASSLGSLAGGDEQFF. The gene calls are TRBV7-2 and TRBJ2-1; 12 positions match TRBD2. The CDR3 sequence is 16 residues long. Germline assignment: CDR1 SGHTA and CDR2 FQGNSA. V was clipped by 1 base and J by 8 bases; unmatched bases: 6.